The rows below give T cell receptor beta chains drawn from one sample of a study of human T cells and chemical hapten exposure. TCRdb recomputed calls from the RACE reads with MiXCR, one row per CDR3 protein. In the table there are about 90,000 distinct CDR3 sequences, roughly 11% of which are singletons. This sample comprised whole blood, obtained in connection with sensitization to the hapten diphenylcyclopropenone (DPC). All receptors derive from a woman aged 25 to 39 with alopecia areata. Some clones in this sample may be carry-over from other donors' samples. Both conserved end residues are part of each CDR3. Each record gives: D gene, clone size, V gene, J gene, CDR3 DNA, CDR3 protein. D genes are given only for firm matches. Expanded clones get a size class; other rows say once, few or many, or leave the size out.

NA,many,TRBV2,TRBJ2-1,TGTGCCAGCAGGAATTACAATGAGCAGTTCTTC,CASRNYNEQFF
NA,many,TRBV20-1,TRBJ1-1,TGCAGTGCTAGAGATACCGGGGGGGCGTCGGGTGCTTTCTTT,CSARDTGGASGAFF
TRBD1,many,TRBV18,TRBJ1-2,TGTGCCAGCTCATCTTCTGGTGGACAGGGGTCTTTTGGCTACACCTTC,CASSSSGGQGSFGYTF
NA,few,TRBV7-2,TRBJ1-1,TGTGCCTCCCTGTACGGCAGTATGGCTTTCTTT,CASLYGSMAFF
NA,NA,TRBV7-9,TRBJ1-4,TGTGCCAGCAGCTTAAGGGGAGGGGTTGAAAAACTGTTTTTT,CASSLRGGVEKLFF
TRBD1,many,TRBV5-1,TRBJ1-4,TGCGCCAGCAGCACCGGACAGGGGGACGCAAATGAAAAACTGTTTTTT,CASSTGQGDANEKLFF
NA,once,TRBV16,TRBJ2-5,TGTGCCAGCAGCCAAAGCTCTCGGGCCCAGTACTTC,CASSQSSRAQYF
TRBD1,few,TRBV5-1,TRBJ2-7,TGCGCCAGCAGCTTGGGGGACAGCAGTGAACGGCAGTACTTC,CASSLGDSSERQYF
NA,NA,TRBV29-1,TRBJ1-3,TGCAGCGTGGAAGGGGCTGCTGGAAACACCATATATTTT,CSVEGAAGNTIYF
NA,NA,TRBV4-3,TRBJ2-2,TGCGCCAGCAGCCAAGGAAACGGGCGGGGCCGAACCGGGGAGCTGTTTTTT,CASSQGNGRGRTGELFF
NA,NA,TRBV27,TRBJ2-5,TGTGCCAGCAGTTTTGGTGGGAGTCGAGAGACCCAGTACTTC,CASSFGGSRETQYF
NA,NA,TRBV7-2,TRBJ2-1,TGTGCCAGCAGCTCACCTCACTTCAATGAGCAGTTCTTC,CASSSPHFNEQFF
NA,NA,TRBV12-3/TRBV12-4,TRBJ1-1,TGTGCCAGCAGTTTAGCCACACCGAACACTGAAGCTTTCTTT,CASSLATPNTEAFF
NA,many,TRBV29-1,TRBJ2-7,TGCAGCGTTGAGGCTGGACCACCCCAGCAGTACTTC,CSVEAGPPQQYF
NA,many,TRBV4-1,TRBJ1-5,TGCGCCAGCAGCCCAGACGTAATGAGGTATGGCAATCAGCCCCAGCATTTT,CASSPDVMRYGNQPQHF
NA,NA,TRBV25-1,TRBJ1-1,TGTGCCAGCAGTGAACTACAGAAACCGAACACTGAAGCTTTCTTT,CASSELQKPNTEAFF
TRBD2,many,TRBV5-5,TRBJ2-1,TGTGCCAGCAGCTTCAGACTAGCGGGAGGGTCCTACAATGAGCAGTTCTTC,CASSFRLAGGSYNEQFF
NA,NA,TRBV6-1,TRBJ1-6,TGTGCCAGCAATGGGGGTTTGCATAATTCACCCCTCCACTTT,CASNGGLHNSPLHF
NA,few,TRBV20-1,TRBJ1-6,TGCAGTGCTAGAGAGAGAGAGACACAGAGGAATAATTCACCCCTCCACTTT,CSARERETQRNNSPLHF
TRBD2,NA,TRBV20-1,TRBJ2-1,TGCAGTGCGAATGGACTAGCGGGAGGAAACTCCTACAATGAGCAGTTCTTC,CSANGLAGGNSYNEQFF
NA,few,TRBV29-1,TRBJ2-4,TGCAGCGTGGCTACGTCTCAAATCAAAAACATTCAGTACTTC,CSVATSQIKNIQYF
NA,many,TRBV28,TRBJ2-3,TGTGCCAGCAGTCTCTCTAGGACGCAGTATTTT,CASSLSRTQYF
TRBD1,many,TRBV28,TRBJ2-4,TGTGCCAGCAGTTTCTTTCCGCGACAGGGTGCCAAAAACATTCAGTACTTC,CASSFFPRQGAKNIQYF
NA,NA,TRBV6-2/TRBV6-3,TRBJ2-7,TGTGCCAGCGGGCAATACTACGAGCAGTACTTC,CASGQYYEQYF
NA,NA,TRBV24-1,TRBJ2-2,TGTGCCACCAGTGTAAACACCGGGGAGCTGTTTTTT,CATSVNTGELFF
NA,many,TRBV6-2/TRBV6-3,TRBJ2-3,TGTGCCAGCAGTTACGATGGGGCAGGCACAGATACGCAGTATTTT,CASSYDGAGTDTQYF
NA,NA,TRBV24-1,TRBJ2-5,TGTGCCACCAGTGACCGAAGCGGTATCGGAGAGACCCAGTACTTC,CATSDRSGIGETQYF
TRBD1,many,TRBV7-9,TRBJ1-4,TGTGCCAGCAGCTTGGGACAGGGACTTGAAAAACTGTTTTTT,CASSLGQGLEKLFF
NA,many,TRBV29-1,TRBJ1-1,TGCAGCGTCCGGAGCGGGCAGATGAACACTGAAGCTTTCTTT,CSVRSGQMNTEAFF
TRBD2,NA,TRBV12-5,TRBJ2-1,TGTGCTAGTGGTTTGGTCGAAGGACTAGCGGGGTACAATGAGCAGTTCTTC,CASGLVEGLAGYNEQFF
NA,NA,TRBV2,TRBJ2-5,TGTGCCAGCCGAAGGAGCAGAGAAGAGACCCAGTACTTC,CASRRSREETQYF
NA,many,TRBV10-3,TRBJ1-2,TGTGCCATCAGTGGCGGCACGATTAACTATGGCTACACCTTC,CAISGGTINYGYTF
NA,few,TRBV6-4,TRBJ1-1,TGTGCCAGCAGTGAAACAACAGGGACAACTGAAGCTTTCTTT,CASSETTGTTEAFF
TRBD1,many,TRBV7-8,TRBJ1-1,TGTGCCAGCAGCTCAGGGGGGACGGCGAACACTGAAGCTTTCTTT,CASSSGGTANTEAFF
NA,NA,TRBV21-1,TRBJ2-1,TGTGCCAGCAAAAATCCGTTCTTC,CASKNPFF
NA,few,TRBV29-1,TRBJ1-4,TGCAGCGTCAGGAGGGGGGAGAATGAAAAACTGTTTTTT,CSVRRGENEKLFF
NA,NA,TRBV10-1,TRBJ2-2,TGCGCCAGCAGTGACCTCCGGGGCCCGAACACCGGGGAGCTGTTTTTT,CASSDLRGPNTGELFF
NA,NA,TRBV4-3,TRBJ2-3,TGCGCCAGCAGCCAGAGCCGAAGTCCAGATACGCAGTATTTT,CASSQSRSPDTQYF
TRBD1,NA,TRBV18,TRBJ2-1,TGTGCCAGCTCAGACCGCAGACAGGGGAGCTCCTACAATGAGCAGTTCTTC,CASSDRRQGSSYNEQFF
NA,NA,TRBV5-1,TRBJ1-6,TGCGCCAGCAGCTTCGCCCCGGGGCTTAATTCACCCCTCCACTTT,CASSFAPGLNSPLHF
TRBD1,many,TRBV5-1,TRBJ1-1,TGCGCCAGCAGCTCGACAGGGCTATCGAACACTGAAGCTTTCTTT,CASSSTGLSNTEAFF
NA,NA,TRBV3-1,TRBJ2-3,TGTGCCAGCAGCCGGTCTCCAGGGCTAGTTTCAACAGATACGCAGTATTTT,CASSRSPGLVSTDTQYF
NA,many,TRBV29-1,TRBJ2-5,TGCAGCGTTGAAGCCCCGGGCCACCGAGGGGAGACCCAGTACTTC,CSVEAPGHRGETQYF
NA,few,TRBV5-1,TRBJ1-4,TGCGCCAGCAGCTTGGATCCCCGGGGAGAAAAACTGTTTTTT,CASSLDPRGEKLFF
NA,NA,TRBV6-6,TRBJ2-3,TGTGCCAGCAGTTGGGGGGCGGGAGCCGGCACAGATACGCAGTATTTT,CASSWGAGAGTDTQYF
NA,many,TRBV27,TRBJ2-3,TGTGCCAGCAGTTTATCGCCGGGACAACCTAGCACAGATACGCAGTATTTT,CASSLSPGQPSTDTQYF
NA,NA,TRBV20-1,TRBJ1-5,TGCAGTGCTAGAGACGCGAGGGAGGGGAATCAGCCCCAGCATTTT,CSARDAREGNQPQHF
NA,many,TRBV18,TRBJ1-5,TGTGCCAGCTCACCGGACAGAGGGAGCAATCAGCCCCAGCATTTT,CASSPDRGSNQPQHF
NA,NA,TRBV20-1,TRBJ2-5,TGCAGTGCTAGCCATGGGGGAGGTAGCAAGAGAACCCAGTACTTC,CSASHGGGSKRTQYF
NA,few,TRBV24-1,TRBJ2-1,TGTGCCACCAGTGACCCGTATAGAAGTGAGCAGTTCTTC,CATSDPYRSEQFF
NA,NA,TRBV4-1,TRBJ2-2,TGCGCCAGCAGCCAAGGTCTGAGGGCCGGGGAGCTGTTTTTT,CASSQGLRAGELFF
TRBD1,few,TRBV4-1,TRBJ2-2,TGCGCCAGCAGCCAATCTCGGACAGGGTCCACCGGGGAGCTGTTTTTT,CASSQSRTGSTGELFF
NA,NA,TRBV2,TRBJ2-5,TGTGCCAGCAGTCCCCCACCCAAAGAGACCCAGTACTTC,CASSPPPKETQYF
NA,NA,TRBV28,TRBJ2-5,TGTGCCAGCAGTTTACCAGGGAAAGAGACCCAGTACTTC,CASSLPGKETQYF
NA,NA,TRBV4-1,TRBJ2-7,TGCGCCAGCAGCCAAGTGGGGAGCGCCGAGCAGTACTTC,CASSQVGSAEQYF
TRBD1,few,TRBV18,TRBJ2-4,TGTGCCAGCTCACGGGACAGGGGAGACATTCAGTACTTC,CASSRDRGDIQYF
NA,many,TRBV5-1,TRBJ1-1,TGCGCCAGCAATTCCGACGGAATTTACACTGAAGCTTTCTTT,CASNSDGIYTEAFF
NA,many,TRBV28,TRBJ2-1,TGTGCCAGCAGCACGAGCCTGGCGGAGGGGAATGAGCAGTTCTTC,CASSTSLAEGNEQFF
NA,NA,TRBV9,TRBJ1-6,TGTGCCAGCAGCGTAGGACCTAGCTCCTATAATTCACCCCTCCACTTT,CASSVGPSSYNSPLHF